The present TCR beta chain was sequenced within a study of blood T cells in healthy people across ages. Germline V lookup: CDR1 LGHDT, CDR2 YNNKEL (reference sequence). The V end lost 3 bases, the J end lost 3 bases, and 12 bases lay between the germline ends. CDR3 length equals 15 residues. Study outcomes and limitations: Across the age range, TCR beta diversity per million T cells fell in a roughly linear way. It was found that TCR beta diversity correlated strongly with the percentage of naive T cells.

Primed by a sample-barcoded 5' primer and a J-beta primer mix, a second PCR proceeded for about 6 to 12 cycles. Tagging of each cDNA molecule was performed by a template-switch adaptor with 12 random nucleotides. In TCRdb, the 5' RACE reads were re-called with MiXCR into one record per CDR3 protein. This table holds 780,000 or so distinct CDR3 sequences, less than 70% found once. The study recruited healthy Caucasian donors from Russia who were aged about 6 to 100. This clonotype has a handful of counts. The target antigen is unknown. The chain couples TRBV3-1 to TRBJ2-1; D is possibly TRBD2 (5 bases). This clonotype was obtained from a man older than 75 in good health. The sequenced sample was blood. The CDR3 spells CASSQGRGSYNEQFF. In DNA, the CDR3 is TGTGCCAGCAGCCAGGGGAGAGGGAGCTACAATGAGCAGTTCTTC.